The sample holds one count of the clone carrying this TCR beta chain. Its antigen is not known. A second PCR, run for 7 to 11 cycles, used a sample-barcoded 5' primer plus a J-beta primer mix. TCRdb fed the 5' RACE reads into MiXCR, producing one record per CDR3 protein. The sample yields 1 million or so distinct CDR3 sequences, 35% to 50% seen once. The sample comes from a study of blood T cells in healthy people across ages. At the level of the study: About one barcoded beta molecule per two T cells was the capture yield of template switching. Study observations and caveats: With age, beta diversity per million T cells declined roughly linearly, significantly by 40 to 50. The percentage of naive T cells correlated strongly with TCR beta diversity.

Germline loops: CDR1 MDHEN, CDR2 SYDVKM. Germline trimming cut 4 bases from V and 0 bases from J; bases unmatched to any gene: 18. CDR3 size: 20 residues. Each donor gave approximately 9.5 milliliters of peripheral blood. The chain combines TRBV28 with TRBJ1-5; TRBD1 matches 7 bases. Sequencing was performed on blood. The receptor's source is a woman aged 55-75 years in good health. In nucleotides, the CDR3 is TGTGCCAGCAGTTCGAGCGTGGGGACAGCTCAAACGGATAGCAATCAGCCCCAGCATTTT. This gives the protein CASSSSVGTAQTDSNQPQHF.